This TCR beta chain comes out of a study of T cell responses to AZD1222 COVID-19 vaccine. Study context: Combined were second doses at about 4 or about 12 weeks.

Here immunoSEQ multiplex PCR was the method, and the copy in TCRdb shows in-frame clones only, minus some. The sample records some 90,000 clones, around nine tenths being singletons. About this clone: Its antigen is undetermined.

Study-wide results and caveats: The reported proportion of spike-specific TCRs targeting unmutated variant regions was nearly half. Vaccination with two AZD1222 doses was followed by a rise in Spike-specific TCR breadth and depth. At baseline, just a handful of AZD1222 recipients tested seropositive.

This receptor was taken from an adult in good health. Sequencing was performed on peripheral blood, taken on day 0 of AZD1222 vaccination.

The CDR3 spells CASSIRGNQPQHF. As DNA, the CDR3 is TGTGCCAGTAGTATACGGGGGAATCAGCCCCAGCATTTT. The rearrangement joins TRBV19 to TRBJ1-5; a possible D gene is TRBD1 (5 bases). Germline values: CDR1 LNHDA, CDR2 SQIVND (reference sequence). The CDR3 loop spans 13 amino acids. Trimming took off 2 bases at V and 4 bases at J, with 6 bases between the two ends.